These 14 T cell receptor beta chains were all obtained from the same sample, sequenced in a study of a mutant IDH1 vaccine in newly diagnosed glioma. These receptors' targets are unknown. Some clones are missing from TCRdb's copy, which holds only in-frame ones; the method was immunoSEQ multiplex PCR. The repertoire includes 110,000 or so clones, under 90% of them detected once, and around 0.6% sits in the top ten. The time point here: week 11, during vaccination. In every dose of vaccine, 300 ug of mutant IDH1 20-mer peptide was given alongside topical imiquimod. This specimen consisted of PBMCs, obtained from a glioma patient whose treatment included an IDH1 peptide vaccine. The receptors stem from a woman in her forties or fifties with glioma.

The chain recombines TRBV10-3 with TRBJ2-3; 7 nucleotides match TRBD1. With 10 bases clipped from V and 6 bases from J, the junction kept 13 bases outside the gene matches. The length of the CDR3 is 14 residues. Per germline, CDR1 ENHRY and CDR2 SYGVKD. The DNA for the CDR3 is TGTGCCACGGGTGACAGGGTACGTTGGGATACGCAGTATTTT. Protein product: CATGDRVRWDTQYF.

The CDR3 is CASSLAGSQETQYF. The CDR3 DNA sequence: TGTGCCAGCAGCTTAGCAGGCTCCCAAGAGACCCAGTACTTC. The genes are TRBV7-3 and TRBJ2-5; D ambiguous. The germline V gene encodes CDR1 SGHTA and CDR2 FQGTGA. This CDR3 comprises 14 residues. V was pared by 2 bases and J by 1 base, with 8 bases between.

CDR3 loop: CASSQGQGYGPQHF. The CDR3 nucleotides read TGCGCCAGCAGCCAAGGACAGGGGTATGGGCCCCAGCATTTT. V and J are TRBV4-1 and TRBJ1-5, with TRBD1 identical over 8 bases. Germline V gene data show CDR1 as MGHRA and CDR2 as YSYEKL. The CDR3 sequence is 14 residues long. Trimming took 1 base from V and 9 from J; bases not matched to a gene: 5.

This rearrangement joins TRBV19 to TRBJ2-1, with 7 bases matching TRBD2. Germline values: CDR1 LNHDA, CDR2 SQIVND (reference sequence). The CDR3 has 15 amino acids. Trimming cost V 3 bases and J 8 bases; bases outside gene matches: 10. The CDR3 protein is CASSIRGRAGDEQFF. The CDR3 DNA is TGTGCCAGTAGTATTCGGGGGAGGGCCGGAGATGAGCAGTTCTTC.

V and J are TRBV10-3 and TRBJ2-5; D ambiguous. V lost 6 bases and J 5 bases, leaving 13 bases between the germline ends. The CDR3 loop spans 13 amino acids. Germline V lookup: CDR1 ENHRY, CDR2 SYGVKD. In DNA form, the CDR3 reads TGTGCCATCAGCGGATTGGTCGGGGAGACCCAGTACTTC. The encoded protein is CAISGLVGETQYF.

The chain joins TRBV6-5 to TRBJ2-2, with a possible D match to TRBD2 (5 bases). CDR3 length equals 14 residues. Germline V CDR1 and CDR2: MNHEY, SVGAGI. Trimming pared 4 bases from V and 7 bases from J, leaving 13 bases between. The CDR3 loop is CASSSGRRNGELFF. The CDR3 bases are TGTGCCAGCAGTTCCGGACGGAGGAACGGGGAGCTGTTTTTT.

This sequence joins TRBV9 and TRBJ2-7; TRBD2 aligns across 10 bases. Germline V gives CDR1 SGDLS, CDR2 YYNGEE. This CDR3 comprises 16 residues. V trimming: 4 bases; J trimming: 0 bases; junction bases outside the gene matches: 7. The CDR3 loop reads CASSTRTSGDSYEQYF. The CDR3 DNA follows: TGTGCCAGCAGCACCCGGACTAGCGGAGACTCCTACGAGCAGTACTTC.

This clone was detected only a few times. The chain links TRBV5-1 to TRBJ1-1; TRBD1 might be the D (5 bases). The CDR3 is 14 amino acids. Germline V gene data show CDR1 as SGHRS and CDR2 as YFSETQ. Trimming took off 4 bases at V and 2 bases at J, with 12 bases between the two ends. The CDR3 DNA reads TGCGCCAGCAGCCCGGGACCGGGAAACACTGAAGCTTTCTTT. This encodes CASSPGPGNTEAFF.

The chain uses TRBV5-1 and TRBJ1-6, with D unresolved. The CDR3 consists of 14 residues. The germline V and J ends were trimmed by 0 bases and 8 bases, with 9 bases remaining between them. Per germline, CDR1 SGHRS and CDR2 YFSETQ. Here the CDR3 reads CASSLGAGDSPLHF. DNA for the CDR3: TGCGCCAGCAGCTTGGGGGCAGGAGATTCACCCCTCCACTTT. The entire variable domain, with the rest obtained from reference TRBV5-1 and TRBJ1-6, is as follows: KAGVTQTPRYLIKTRGQQVTLSCSPISGHRSVSWYQQTPGQGLQFLFEYFSETQRNKGNFPGRFSGRQFSNSRSEMNVSTLELGDSALYLCASSLGAGDSPLHFGNGTRLTVT.

The rearrangement joins TRBV2 to TRBJ1-3; 9 bases fit TRBD1. Germline CDR1 is SNHLY and CDR2 is FYNNEI. The junction had 7 bases not matched to a gene; V was cut back by 7 bases and J by 3 bases. The CDR3 totals 15 residues. The CDR3 DNA reads as TGTGCCAGCATTCCCCGGGACAGGGTTGGAAACACCATATATTTT. Protein: CASIPRDRVGNTIYF.

The J gene is TRBJ2-1, the V gene TRBV25-1, with 9 bases that match TRBD2. J was trimmed by 6 bases and V by 10 bases; bases with no gene match: 7. The V gene's germline CDR1 is MGHDK and CDR2 SYGVNS. CDR3 length equals 13 residues. The CDR3 DNA is TGTGCCACAGGCGGGAGGGCCCTCAATGAGCAGTTCTTC. The encoded protein is CATGGRALNEQFF.

V is TRBV2 and J is TRBJ2-6; D gene ambiguous. Trimming pared 6 bases from V and 0 bases from J, leaving 9 bases between. CDR1 SNHLY and CDR2 FYNNEI come from the germline V gene. The CDR3 has 15 residues. CDR3 loop: CASRPTASGANVLTF. The CDR3 DNA reads TGTGCCAGCAGACCCACAGCCTCTGGGGCCAACGTCCTGACTTTC.

The V call is TRBV28, the J call TRBJ2-3; 7 bases match TRBD2. In germline, CDR1 is MDHEN, CDR2 SYDVKM. Trimming cost V 2 bases and J 4 bases; bases outside gene matches: 15. There are 18 residues in the CDR3. Here the CDR3 DNA reads TGTGCCAGCAGTTTACGATTTAGCGGGCGGGTAGCCTCAGATACGCAGTATTTT. This sequence encodes CASSLRFSGRVASDTQYF.

J is TRBJ2-3 and V is TRBV5-1, with 9 positions matching TRBD2. Trimming cost V 3 bases and J 4 bases; bases outside gene matches: 21. This CDR3 has 20 residues. Germline values: CDR1 SGHRS, CDR2 YFSETQ. The CDR3, as DNA: TGCGCCAGCAGCTCGGCGTTGGCGGGAGGGCCTAGCCGTTTTGCAGATACGCAGTATTTT. Translation gives CASSSALAGGPSRFADTQYF. Looking up the rest from reference TRBV5-1 and TRBJ2-3 gives the full variable domain: KAGVTQTPRYLIKTRGQQVTLSCSPISGHRSVSWYQQTPGQGLQFLFEYFSETQRNKGNFPGRFSGRQFSNSRSEMNVSTLELGDSALYLCASSSALAGGPSRFADTQYFGPGTRLTVL.